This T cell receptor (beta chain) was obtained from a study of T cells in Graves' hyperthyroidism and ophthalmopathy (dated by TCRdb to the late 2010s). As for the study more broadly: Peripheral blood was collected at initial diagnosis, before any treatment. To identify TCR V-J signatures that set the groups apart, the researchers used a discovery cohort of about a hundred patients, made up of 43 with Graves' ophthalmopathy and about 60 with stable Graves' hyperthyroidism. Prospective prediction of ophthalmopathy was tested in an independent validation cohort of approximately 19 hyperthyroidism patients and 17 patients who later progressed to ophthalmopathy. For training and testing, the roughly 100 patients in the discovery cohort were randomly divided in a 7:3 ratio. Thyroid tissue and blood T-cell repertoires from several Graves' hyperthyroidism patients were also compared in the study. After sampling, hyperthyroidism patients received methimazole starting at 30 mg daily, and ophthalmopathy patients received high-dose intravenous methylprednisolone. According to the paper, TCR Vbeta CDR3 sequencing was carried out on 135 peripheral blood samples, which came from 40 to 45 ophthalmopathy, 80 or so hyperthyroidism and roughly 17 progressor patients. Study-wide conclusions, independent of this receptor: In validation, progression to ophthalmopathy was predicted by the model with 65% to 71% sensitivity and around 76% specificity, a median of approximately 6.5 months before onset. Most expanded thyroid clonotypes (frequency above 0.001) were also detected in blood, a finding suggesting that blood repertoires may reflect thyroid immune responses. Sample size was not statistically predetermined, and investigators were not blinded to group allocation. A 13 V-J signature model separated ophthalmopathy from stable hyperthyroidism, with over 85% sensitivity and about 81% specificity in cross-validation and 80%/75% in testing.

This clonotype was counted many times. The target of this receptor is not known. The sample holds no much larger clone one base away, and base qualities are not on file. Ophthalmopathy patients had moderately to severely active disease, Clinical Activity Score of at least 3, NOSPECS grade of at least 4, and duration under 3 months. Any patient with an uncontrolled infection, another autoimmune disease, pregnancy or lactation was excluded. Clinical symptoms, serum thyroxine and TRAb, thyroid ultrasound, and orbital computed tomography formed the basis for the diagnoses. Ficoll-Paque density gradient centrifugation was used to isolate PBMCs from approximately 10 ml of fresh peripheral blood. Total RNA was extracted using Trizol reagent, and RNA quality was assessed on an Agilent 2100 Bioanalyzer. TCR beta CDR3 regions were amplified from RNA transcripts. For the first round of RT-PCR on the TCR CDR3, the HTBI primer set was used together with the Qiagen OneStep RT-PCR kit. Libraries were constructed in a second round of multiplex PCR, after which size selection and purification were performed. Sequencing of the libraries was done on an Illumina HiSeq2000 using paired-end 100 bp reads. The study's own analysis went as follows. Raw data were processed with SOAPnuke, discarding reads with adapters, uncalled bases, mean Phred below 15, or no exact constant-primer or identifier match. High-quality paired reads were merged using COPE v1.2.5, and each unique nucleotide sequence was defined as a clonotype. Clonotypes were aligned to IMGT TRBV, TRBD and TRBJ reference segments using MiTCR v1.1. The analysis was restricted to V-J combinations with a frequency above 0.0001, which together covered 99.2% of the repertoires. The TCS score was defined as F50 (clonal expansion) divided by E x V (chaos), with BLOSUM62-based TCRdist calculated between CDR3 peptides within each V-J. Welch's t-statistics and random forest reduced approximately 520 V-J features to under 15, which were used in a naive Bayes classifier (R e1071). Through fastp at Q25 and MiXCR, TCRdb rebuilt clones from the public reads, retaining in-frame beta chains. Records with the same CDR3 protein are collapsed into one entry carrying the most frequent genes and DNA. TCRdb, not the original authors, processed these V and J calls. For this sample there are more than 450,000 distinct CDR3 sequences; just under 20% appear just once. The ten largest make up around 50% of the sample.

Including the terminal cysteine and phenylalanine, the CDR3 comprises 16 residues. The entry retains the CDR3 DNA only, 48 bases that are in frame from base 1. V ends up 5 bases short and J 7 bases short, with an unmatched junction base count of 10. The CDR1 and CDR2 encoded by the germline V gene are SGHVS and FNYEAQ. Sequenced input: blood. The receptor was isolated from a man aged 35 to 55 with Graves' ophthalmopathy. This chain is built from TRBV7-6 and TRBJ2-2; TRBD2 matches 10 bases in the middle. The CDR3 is CASSRLAGVSVGELFF. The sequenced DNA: TGTGCCAGCAGCCGTCTAGCGGGAGTTTCAGTCGGGGAGCTGTTTTTT. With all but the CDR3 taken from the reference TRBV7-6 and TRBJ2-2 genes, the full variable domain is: GAGVSQSPRYKVTKRGQDVALRCDPISGHVSLYWYRQALGQGPEFLTYFNYEAQQDKSGLPNDRFSAERPEGSISTLTIQRTEQRDSAMYRCASSRLAGVSVGELFFGEGSRLTVL.